Listed below are T cell receptor beta chains from one sample, sequenced in a study of T cells in Graves' hyperthyroidism and ophthalmopathy. TCRdb called the multiplex PCR reads again in MiXCR, with one record for every CDR3 protein. The sample shows a few hundred thousand distinct CDR3 sequences, roughly a fifth of them seen only once. The specimen sequenced was blood. The receptors were gathered from a man in his forties or fifties with Graves' ophthalmopathy. Both conserved end residues are part of each CDR3. The D gene is left open where the match is weak. Clone size is stated in some rows and not others, as once, few, many or a class when expanded.

V	size	J	D	DNA	CDR3
TRBV24-1	few	TRBJ2-1	TRBD2	TGTGCCACCAGTGATTTTAGCGGGAGTGAGCAGTTCTTC	CATSDFSGSEQFF
TRBV9	.	TRBJ1-3	.	TGTGCCAGCAGCGTAGGCAGCCTGGGTCGAAACACCATATATTTT	CASSVGSLGRNTIYF
TRBV7-9	many	TRBJ1-4	.	TGTGCCAGCAGCCATGTCACAGGGAATGAAAAACTGTTTTTT	CASSHVTGNEKLFF
TRBV25-1	.	TRBJ2-7	TRBD2	TGTGCCAGCAGTGAGTCTAGCGGGAGTTACTACGAGCAGTACTTC	CASSESSGSYYEQYF
TRBV19	.	TRBJ2-6	.	TGTGCCAGTAAGGGTCCAGGCTTAGGGGGGGCCAACGTCCTGACTTTC	CASKGPGLGGANVLTF
TRBV18	.	TRBJ2-7	.	TGTGCCAGCTCATCACTTGAAAGACTAGAGAAGTACTTC	CASSSLERLEKYF
TRBV11-2	.	TRBJ2-7	.	TGTGCCAGCAGCTCCCTCCGGCGGAACTCCTACGAGCAGTACTTC	CASSSLRRNSYEQYF
TRBV15	many	TRBJ2-7	.	TGTGCCACCAGCGCAAGGTGGGGGGTCGTGGAGCAGTACTTC	CATSARWGVVEQYF
TRBV24-1	many	TRBJ2-3	.	TGTGCCACCAGTGACCTCGACGAGGGGCGCGGCGATACGCAGTATTTT	CATSDLDEGRGDTQYF
TRBV12-3/TRBV12-4	.	TRBJ2-2	TRBD2	TGTGCCAGCAGTTTAGAACTAGCGGGATTCGCCGGGGAGCTGTTTTTT	CASSLELAGFAGELFF
TRBV11-2	many	TRBJ2-7	TRBD2	TGTGCCAGCAGCTTCCTGACTAGCGCTTTCTCCTACGAGCAGTACTTC	CASSFLTSAFSYEQYF
TRBV24-1	many	TRBJ2-1	TRBD1	TGTGCCACCAGTGATTTCGGACAGGGTTTCAATGAGCAGTTCTTC	CATSDFGQGFNEQFF
TRBV7-3	.	TRBJ2-5	.	TGTGCCAGCAGCCCGACCTGGGGAGAGACCCAGTACTTC	CASSPTWGETQYF
TRBV12-3/TRBV12-4	few	TRBJ2-3	TRBD2	TGTGCCAGCAGCCTGCTAATACGGGGGGGGTTGACAGATACGCAGTATTTT	CASSLLIRGGLTDTQYF
TRBV6-5	few	TRBJ1-1	.	TGTGCCAGCAGTTACTCGCCGGTGAACACTGAAGCTTTCTTT	CASSYSPVNTEAFF
TRBV18	.	TRBJ1-2	.	TGTGCCAGCTCACCACGGCACGACACGGGCTACACCTTC	CASSPRHDTGYTF
TRBV6-1	few	TRBJ1-6	.	TGTGCCAGCAGTTCAAGGAAGGGTATCGATAATTCACCCCTCCACTTT	CASSSRKGIDNSPLHF
TRBV9	.	TRBJ2-1	TRBD1	TGTGCCAGCAGCGTCGGGGACAGCAGCAATGAGCAGTTCTTC	CASSVGDSSNEQFF
TRBV30	many	TRBJ1-1	TRBD1	TGTGCCTGGAGTGTCCCTCGCCTACAGGGGACCACTGAAGCTTTCTTT	CAWSVPRLQGTTEAFF
TRBV20-1	many	TRBJ2-1	.	TGCAGTTTGGGTCGGGAACCCTACAATGAGCAGTTCTTC	CSLGREPYNEQFF
TRBV7-9	many	TRBJ2-2	TRBD2	TGTGCCAGCAGCTTAGCAGGACTAGCGGGAGCCCCCGGGGAGCTGTTTTTT	CASSLAGLAGAPGELFF
TRBV6-1	many	TRBJ1-3	.	TGTGCCAGCAGTGACCGAGACTCTGGAAACACCATATATTTT	CASSDRDSGNTIYF
TRBV28	few	TRBJ2-5	.	TGTGCCAGCAGTTTATCTTACCAAGAGACCCAGTACTTC	CASSLSYQETQYF
TRBV7-8	many	TRBJ2-3	TRBD1	TGTGCCAGCAACCTCGGGCCGCAGGGGGGCACAGATACGCAGTATTTT	CASNLGPQGGTDTQYF
TRBV24-1	few	TRBJ1-5	.	TGTGCCACCAGTGAACCGGGGCTCAATCAGCCCCAGCATTTT	CATSEPGLNQPQHF
TRBV5-4	.	TRBJ1-5	.	TGTGCCAGCAGCCGGATGGGAGGGAATAGCAATCAGCCCCAGCATTTT	CASSRMGGNSNQPQHF
TRBV7-3	.	TRBJ1-5	.	TGTGCCAGCAGCACATGCATCCAACAAGATAGCAATCAGCCCCAGCATTTT	CASSTCIQQDSNQPQHF
TRBV10-3	few	TRBJ2-7	TRBD1	TGTGCCATCAGCCGCGTGACAGGGGATAGGGCCTACGAGCAGTACTTC	CAISRVTGDRAYEQYF
TRBV2	.	TRBJ2-5	.	TGTGCCAGAGGTCTACAGTACGATCAAGAGACCCAGTACTTC	CARGLQYDQETQYF
TRBV30	few	TRBJ1-5	.	TGTGCCTGGAGTGCGGACAGATTCAATCAGCCCCAGCATTTT	CAWSADRFNQPQHF
TRBV28	.	TRBJ1-3	.	TGTGCCAGCAGACCATGGGACAGAAACACCATATATTTT	CASRPWDRNTIYF
TRBV6-5	many	TRBJ1-5	TRBD1	TGTGCCAGCAGCGCAGGGGGTAGCAATCAGCCCCAGCATTTT	CASSAGGSNQPQHF
TRBV4-2	.	TRBJ2-7	.	TGTGCCAGCAGCCTTCAGGTAACCATCTACGAGCAGTACTTC	CASSLQVTIYEQYF
TRBV4-1	.	TRBJ1-2	.	TGCGCCAGCAGCCCAAGGGGGAGAGGCTACACCTTC	CASSPRGRGYTF
TRBV5-1	many	TRBJ2-6	.	TGCGCCAGCAGCCCGCGGGGATCTGGGGCCAACGTCCTGACTTTC	CASSPRGSGANVLTF
TRBV6-1	few	TRBJ1-4	.	TGTGCCAGCAACCCCGGGGGGCACAGTGAAAAACTGTTTTTT	CASNPGGHSEKLFF